This is a list of T cell receptor beta chains from one sample in a study of circulating and synovial CD4+ cells in juvenile arthritis. Some clones are missing from TCRdb's copy, which holds only in-frame ones; the method was immunoSEQ multiplex PCR. The data contain about 32,000 clones, 85% to 95% of them singletons. Source material: CD4+ T cells from blood. All receptors derive from a human donor with juvenile idiopathic arthritis. Each CDR3 is given with its conserved first and last residue. A D gene is named only where the DNA matches it firmly. Rows may omit the clone size; those that give it use once, few, many or a size class.

j_gene: TRBJ2-1
d_gene: TRBD1
abundance: .
v_gene: TRBV6-1
CDR3aa: CASEPRDSRRNEQFF
CDR3nt: TGTGCCAGTGAGCCCCGGGACAGCCGCAGAAATGAGCAGTTCTTC

j_gene: TRBJ1-2
d_gene: .
abundance: .
v_gene: TRBV11-2
CDR3aa: CASSSTGYYGYTF
CDR3nt: TGTGCCAGCAGCTCTACAGGGTACTATGGCTACACCTTC

j_gene: TRBJ1-5
d_gene: .
abundance: few
v_gene: TRBV6-1
CDR3aa: CASSEGLFSNQPQHF
CDR3nt: TGTGCCAGCAGTGAAGGGCTGTTTAGCAATCAGCCCCAGCATTTT

j_gene: TRBJ2-2
d_gene: TRBD2
abundance: .
v_gene: TRBV5-4
CDR3aa: CASSSGLAGVGTGELFF
CDR3nt: TGTGCCAGCAGCTCGGGACTAGCGGGAGTAGGAACCGGGGAGCTGTTTTTT

j_gene: TRBJ2-7
d_gene: .
abundance: .
v_gene: TRBV4-2
CDR3aa: CASSQLGLYEQYF
CDR3nt: TGTGCCAGCAGCCAACTTGGCCTCTACGAGCAGTACTTC

j_gene: TRBJ2-5
d_gene: TRBD1
abundance: .
v_gene: TRBV19
CDR3aa: CASSTGQGAWETQYF
CDR3nt: TGTGCCAGTAGTACGGGACAGGGGGCTTGGGAGACCCAGTACTTC

j_gene: TRBJ2-7
d_gene: TRBD2
abundance: .
v_gene: TRBV4-1
CDR3aa: CASSPPASGLIEQYF
CDR3nt: TGCGCCAGCAGCCCCCCTGCTAGCGGGTTGATCGAGCAGTACTTC

j_gene: TRBJ2-4
d_gene: .
abundance: .
v_gene: TRBV7-9
CDR3aa: CASSQREIDIQYF
CDR3nt: TGTGCCAGCAGTCAAAGGGAGATCGACATTCAGTACTTC

j_gene: TRBJ1-1
d_gene: TRBD1
abundance: .
v_gene: TRBV11-2
CDR3aa: CASSPRGPRTEAFF
CDR3nt: TGTGCCAGCAGCCCCAGGGGGCCGCGAACTGAAGCTTTCTTT

j_gene: TRBJ2-1
d_gene: TRBD1
abundance: once
v_gene: TRBV10-1
CDR3aa: CASSERGQGYNEQFF
CDR3nt: TGCGCCAGCAGTGAAAGGGGACAGGGCTACAATGAGCAGTTCTTC

j_gene: TRBJ2-3
d_gene: TRBD1
abundance: few
v_gene: TRBV5-4
CDR3aa: CASSYPYRGGTDTQYF
CDR3nt: TGTGCCAGCAGCTACCCCTACAGGGGCGGCACAGATACGCAGTATTTT

j_gene: TRBJ1-5
d_gene: .
abundance: .
v_gene: TRBV2
CDR3aa: CASSEGRVGQPQHF
CDR3nt: TGTGCCAGCAGTGAGGGCAGGGTGGGGCAGCCCCAGCATTTT

j_gene: TRBJ2-7
d_gene: .
abundance: .
v_gene: TRBV30
CDR3aa: CAWKDRYEQYF
CDR3nt: TGTGCCTGGAAGGACAGATACGAGCAGTACTTC

j_gene: TRBJ1-5
d_gene: .
abundance: .
v_gene: TRBV5-6
CDR3aa: CASSRVDVNQPQHF
CDR3nt: TGTGCCAGCAGCCGGGTGGATGTCAATCAGCCCCAGCATTTT